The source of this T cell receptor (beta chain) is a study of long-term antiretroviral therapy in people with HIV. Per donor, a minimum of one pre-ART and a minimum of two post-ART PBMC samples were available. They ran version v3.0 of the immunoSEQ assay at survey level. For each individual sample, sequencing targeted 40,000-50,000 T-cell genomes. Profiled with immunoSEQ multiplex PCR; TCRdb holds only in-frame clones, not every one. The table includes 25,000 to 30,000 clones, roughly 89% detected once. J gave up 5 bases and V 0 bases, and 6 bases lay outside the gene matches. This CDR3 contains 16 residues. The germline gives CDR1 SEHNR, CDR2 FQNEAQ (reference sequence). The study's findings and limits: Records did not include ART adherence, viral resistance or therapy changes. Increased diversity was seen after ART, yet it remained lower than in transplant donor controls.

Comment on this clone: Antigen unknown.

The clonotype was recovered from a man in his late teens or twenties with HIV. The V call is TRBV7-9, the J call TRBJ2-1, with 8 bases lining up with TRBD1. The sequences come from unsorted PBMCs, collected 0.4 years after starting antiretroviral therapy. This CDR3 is CASSLARQGKDNEQFF. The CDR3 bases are TGTGCCAGCAGCTTAGCCCGACAGGGGAAGGACAATGAGCAGTTCTTC.